A single TCR beta chain is shown here with its context. The sample comes from a study of CXCR4 blockade with PD-1 therapy in pancreatic cancer. There are 24 residues in the CDR3. Germline loops: CDR1 MDHEN, CDR2 SYDVKM. Trimming at V came to 5 bases and at J to 0 bases, leaving 30 bases not matched to a gene. Measured with immunoSEQ multiplex PCR; TCRdb has only the in-frame clones, and not every one. The sample consists of around 5,300 clones, around 59% of them appearing once. The V gene is TRBV28, the J gene TRBJ2-1; 8 nucleotides line up with TRBD1. Material for sequencing was tumor tissue. The TCR originated in a human donor with pancreatic ductal adenocarcinoma. As DNA, the CDR3 is TGTGCCAGCAGTCTGAAGTGGGGGTCCAGGGGGCGCTTCGGGGAGGACCCCTCCTACAATGAGCAGTTCTTC. This translates into CASSLKWGSRGRFGEDPSYNEQFF.